Each of the 28 T cell receptor beta chains below was sequenced from the same sample in a study of CD4 and CD8 cells across lung adenocarcinoma regions listed by TCRdb under 2018. Receptor amplification or capture employed PCR. The sequencing machine was a HiSeq X Ten. Using fastp at Q25 and MiXCR, TCRdb reprocessed the public reads and kept productive beta chains. Entries are consolidated by CDR3 protein sequence, retaining the most common genes and DNA. The sample includes 15,000 to 20,000 distinct CDR3 sequences, with around 50% observed a single time. Around 34% of the sample lies in the top ten. Input material: CD8+ T cells from the margin of a lung tumor. The sample's cell subset or site label, in plain terms: tumor margin region. The receptors derive from a male donor with lung adenocarcinoma. The CD4 and CD8 labels of this study may be unreliable.

This clonotype has a count of ten or more. The chain has TRBV6-1 and TRBJ1-2; no definite D call. The CDR3 is 13 amino acids. V lost 2 bases to trimming and J lost 4 bases, with 8 bases between them. Per germline, CDR1 MNHNS and CDR2 SASEGT. As DNA, the CDR3 is TGTGCCAGCAGTGAAACGGGAGGCTATGGCTACACCTTC. Translating it yields CASSETGGYGYTF.

This clonotype was found a few times. This chain links TRBV27 with TRBJ2-1; TRBD2 is a possible D gene (6 bases). Germline loops: CDR1 MNHEY, CDR2 SMNVEV (reference sequence). The CDR3 spans 17 residues. Trimming left V 4 bases short and J 0 bases short, with 16 bases between. In nucleotides, the CDR3 is TGTGCCAGCAGTTGGGGAGCGGGTCCCACCTCCTACAATGAGCAGTTCTTC. Residues: CASSWGAGPTSYNEQFF.

In this sample, this clonotype turned up a few times. The chain links TRBV7-2 to TRBJ2-5; D may be TRBD2 (6 bases). Judging by the DNA end, TRBJ2-7 fits better; the J call may be wrong. In germline, CDR1 is SGHTA, CDR2 FQGNSA. This CDR3 is built from 16 residues. CDR3 protein: CASSSGTFQTTYEQYF. CDR3 bases: TGTGCCAGCAGCTCAGGGACTTTCCAAACAACCTACGAGCAGTACTTC.

This clonotype was counted between two and nine times. The rearrangement joins TRBV25-1 to TRBJ1-1; D is unresolved. Germline V CDR1 and CDR2: MGHDK, SYGVNS. There are 11 residues in the CDR3. Trimming removed 7 bases at V and 7 bases at J, with 10 bases between. CDR3 sequence: CASIGNLEAFF. In DNA, the CDR3 is TGTGCCAGCATAGGGAACCTTGAAGCTTTCTTT.

Only a few counts were recorded for this clonotype. One end of the junction fails to match germline, which may point to a read error. This chain joins TRBV6-1 and TRBJ2-3; possibly TRBD1 or TRBD2 for D (5 bases each). From germline, CDR1 is MNHNS and CDR2 SASEGT. CDR3 length equals 12 residues. CDR3 nucleotides: TGTGCCAGCAGTGAAAGGGGAGAGACGCAGTACTTT. Translated: CASSERGETQYF.

The chain joins TRBV6-4 to TRBJ1-6, with no clear D. CDR3 length: 13 residues. The V end was cut by 5 bases, the J end by 2 bases, with 4 bases between. Germline V gene lookup returns CDR1 MRHNA and CDR2 SNTAGT. CDR3 loop: CASSSTYNSPLHF. CDR3 DNA: TGTGCCAGCAGTTCGACCTATAATTCACCCCTCCACTTT.

This clonotype occurred a few times. The gene calls are TRBV6-1 and TRBJ2-3, with TRBD1 matching over 10 bases. The J segment lost 0 bases and the V segment lost 2 bases, leaving 2 bases of the junction unmatched. The CDR3 covers 16 residues. CDR1 and CDR2 from the germline V gene are MNHNS and SASEGT. The CDR3 sequence: CASSERDRGSTDTQYF. CDR3 DNA: TGTGCCAGCAGTGAAAGGGACAGGGGAAGCACAGATACGCAGTATTTT.

This clonotype was recorded many times. The chain uses TRBV6-1 and TRBJ2-5; tentative D call: TRBD2 (7 bases). The J call may not be correct, given that the DNA end is closer to TRBJ2-7. There are 15 residues in the CDR3. In germline, CDR1 is MNHNS, CDR2 SASEGT. CDR3 bases: TGTGCCAGCAGTGGGGGGAGGGGGGGCAGGAACGAGCAGTACTTC. Protein: CASSGGRGGRNEQYF.

The chain is built from TRBV10-3 and TRBJ2-1; tentatively, D is TRBD2 (6 bases). The V gene's germline CDR1 is ENHRY and CDR2 SYGVKD. The CDR3 consists of 13 residues. Trimming left V 10 bases short and J 4 bases short, with 14 bases between. The CDR3 sequence is CATGRRDYNEQFF. Written as DNA, the CDR3 is TGTGCCACCGGGAGAAGGGATTACAATGAGCAGTTCTTC.

V is TRBV25-1 and J is TRBJ2-2, with TRBD2 as a possible D gene (6 bases). The CDR3 extends over 13 amino acids. Germline V gives CDR1 MGHDK, CDR2 SYGVNS. Between the trimmed V and J ends, which lost 8 bases and 4 bases, there was a span of 11 bases. Here the CDR3 DNA reads TGTGCCAGCTCCCTTAGCGGCACCGGGGAGCTGTTTTTT. Amino acids: CASSLSGTGELFF.

The chain couples TRBV10-3 to TRBJ2-4; no clear D. The DNA end favors TRBJ2-3, so the J call may be wrong. This CDR3 has 11 residues. Germline lookup yields CDR1 ENHRY and CDR2 SYGVKD. The CDR3 DNA follows: TGTGCCATCGGAGCCACAAATATTCAGTATTTT. As protein: CAIGATNIQYF.

The gene calls are TRBV11-2 and TRBJ2-1, with 8 bases matching TRBD2. The J call may be incorrect, as the DNA end agrees better with TRBJ2-7. CDR3 length: 15 amino acids. Germline values: CDR1 SGHAT, CDR2 FQNNGV. CDR3 DNA: TGTGCCAGCAGCTTAGAGACTAGCGCACATACGGGGCAGTACTTC. This codes for CASSLETSAHTGQYF.

CDR3: CASRGLAGGEETQYF. CDR3 DNA: TGTGCCAGCAGAGGCTTAGCGGGAGGGGAAGAGACCCAGTACTTC. This rearrangement joins TRBV27 to TRBJ2-5, with 11 bases lining up with TRBD2. Germline lookup yields CDR1 MNHEY and CDR2 SMNVEV (reference sequence). The CDR3 has 15 amino acids. V lost 6 bases and J lost 3; bases outside the gene matches: 6.

This clonotype was found a few times. The chain uses TRBV6-5 and TRBJ1-2, with D perhaps TRBD1 (6 bases). The CDR3 runs 12 residues. The germline gives CDR1 MNHEY, CDR2 SVGAGI. V lost 2 bases, J lost 7 bases, and 8 bases lay in between. CDR3 protein: CASSYRGSGYTF. The CDR3, as DNA: TGTGCCAGCAGTTACAGGGGGTCTGGCTACACCTTC.

This sequence joins TRBV10-2 and TRBJ2-1; no firm D call. Trimming shortened V by 2 bases and J by 13 bases, and 18 bases separated the two germline ends. Germline CDR1 is WSHSY and CDR2 is SAAADI. CDR3 length: 14 residues. CDR3 in amino acids: CASSESGYQETQFF. CDR3 bases: TGCGCCAGCAGTGAGAGTGGGTACCAAGAGACCCAGTTCTTC.

The CDR3 loop is CASSPGQGPDTQYF. The DNA for the CDR3 is TGTGCCAGCAGCCCCGGACAGGGGCCCGATACCCAGTACTTC. V and J are TRBV7-9 and TRBJ2-1, with 9 bases that match TRBD1. The J call is uncertain, as TRBJ2-5 better fits the DNA end. The CDR3 is 14 amino acids. Germline V gives CDR1 SEHNR, CDR2 FQNEAQ (reference sequence).

This clonotype appeared a few times. J is TRBJ1-4 and V is TRBV5-1; D gene ambiguous. This CDR3 is built from 17 residues. Germline V CDR1 and CDR2: SGHRS, YFSETQ. V lost 3 bases and J 0 bases, leaving 15 bases between the germline ends. The CDR3 reads CASSSGRQSATNEKLFF. CDR3 nucleotide sequence: TGCGCCAGCAGCTCAGGACGTCAGAGTGCAACTAATGAAAAACTGTTTTTT. Using reference TRBV5-1 and TRBJ1-4 for the parts outside the CDR3, the full variable domain is KAGVTQTPRYLIKTRGQQVTLSCSPISGHRSVSWYQQTPGQGLQFLFEYFSETQRNKGNFPGRFSGRQFSNSRSEMNVSTLELGDSALYLCASSSGRQSATNEKLFFGSGTQLSVL.

This clonotype was seen ten or more times. The chain carries TRBV6-1 and TRBJ1-4; D remains ambiguous. The CDR3 is made up of 13 amino acids. Germline V gene lookup returns CDR1 MNHNS and CDR2 SASEGT. V was shortened by 2 bases and J by 8 bases, with 9 bases between the two germline ends. CDR3 protein: CASSETPQEKLFF. CDR3 nucleotide sequence: TGTGCCAGCAGTGAAACCCCTCAGGAAAAACTGTTTTTT.

This chain links TRBV6-5 with TRBJ2-7, with 11 bases fitting TRBD2. After removal of 4 bases from V and 5 bases from J, the junction contained 7 bases not matched to a gene. The CDR3 length is 15 residues. CDR1 is MNHEY and CDR2 is SVGAGI in the germline V gene. This CDR3 is CASSLLTSGMNEQYF. In DNA form, the CDR3 reads TGTGCCAGCAGTTTGTTGACTAGCGGGATGAACGAGCAGTACTTC.

This chain links TRBV7-3 with TRBJ2-5; D call uncertain. This CDR3 comprises 13 residues. The germline V and J ends were trimmed by 2 bases and 3 bases, with 7 bases remaining between them. Germline V gives CDR1 SGHTA, CDR2 FQGTGA. CDR3 sequence: CASSLVREETQYF. The CDR3 nucleotides read TGTGCCAGCAGCTTAGTGCGAGAAGAGACCCAGTACTTC.

This chain uses TRBV4-1 with TRBJ2-5, with 8 nucleotides matching TRBD2. The CDR3 is 17 residues long. The V gene end was trimmed by 3 bases and the J gene end by 4 bases; junction bases not matched to a gene: 13. CDR1 is MGHRA and CDR2 is YSYEKL in the germline V gene. The CDR3 DNA reads TGCGCCAGCAGCCAGGGTATCGGGCGGGAGGACACAGAGACCCAGTACTTC. This translates into CASSQGIGREDTETQYF.

CDR3 in DNA: TGTGCCAGCAAGGGACAGGGCGGACTTTCACCCCTCCACTTT. Translated: CASKGQGGLSPLHF. The chain has TRBV7-2 and TRBJ1-6, with 9 bases lining up with TRBD1. Germline-derived CDR1 and CDR2 are SGHTA and FQGNSA. CDR3 length equals 14 residues. Unmatched junction bases numbered 7, after V lost 7 bases and J lost 9 bases.

The sample holds many counts of this clonotype. This chain connects TRBV4-1 to TRBJ2-5; D gene ambiguous. The J call may be in error: the DNA end matches TRBJ2-7 better. Germline V gene sequence: CDR1 MGHRA, CDR2 YSYEKL. This CDR3 is built from 15 residues. CDR3 sequence: CASSQVYQSLYEQYF. As DNA, the CDR3 is TGCGCCAGCAGCCAAGTATACCAAAGCCTTTACGAGCAGTACTTC.

This clonotype was found a few times. The chain is built from TRBV3-1 and TRBJ2-3, with 9 bases that match TRBD2. J gave up 6 bases and V 4 bases, and 2 bases lay outside the gene matches. Germline lookup yields CDR1 LGHDT and CDR2 YNNKEL (reference sequence). The CDR3 runs to 13 residues. The CDR3 loop reads CASSPGLADTQYF. CDR3 sequence (DNA): TGTGCCAGCAGCCCGGGACTAGCCGATACGCAGTATTTT.

This clonotype occurred many times. The rearrangement links TRBV6-1 to TRBJ2-7, with 9 bases matching TRBD2. The junction had 5 bases not matched to a gene; V was cut back by 3 bases and J by 2 bases. From germline, CDR1 is MNHNS and CDR2 SASEGT. The CDR3 sequence is 15 residues long. CDR3 sequence (DNA): TGTGCCAGCAGTGACGGCGGGACTAGCACCTACGAGCAGTACTTC. This translates into CASSDGGTSTYEQYF.

V usage is TRBV4-1 and J usage is TRBJ2-1, with TRBD2 identical over 9 bases. The J call may not be correct, given that the DNA end is closer to TRBJ2-5. The germline V gene encodes CDR1 MGHRA and CDR2 YSYEKL. The CDR3 is made up of 13 amino acids. The chain's CDR3 is CASAGGGSETQYF. CDR3 sequence (DNA): TGCGCCAGCGCGGGGGGGGGCTCAGAGACCCAGTACTTC.

A single count supports this clonotype. It may be a read error: a sequence one base away is much more abundant. The rearrangement joins TRBV6-1 to TRBJ1-1; maybe TRBD1 (5 bases). CDR1 and CDR2 from the germline V gene are MNHNS and SASEGT. This CDR3 comprises 13 residues. The CDR3 sequence is CVSSRDVNTEAFF. CDR3 bases: TGTGTCAGCAGTCGGGACGTGAACACTGAAGCTTTCTTT.

The chain combines TRBV11-2 with TRBJ2-5, with TRBD1 identical over 7 bases. With the DNA end fitting TRBJ2-7 better, the J assignment may be wrong. The CDR3 length is 15 residues. CDR1 SGHAT and CDR2 FQNNGV come from the germline V gene. In DNA, the CDR3 is TGTGCCAGCAGCGGCCGGGACAGCATATGGGGCGAGCAGTACTTC. This sequence encodes CASSGRDSIWGEQYF.